This TCR beta chain comes out of a study of blood T cell repertoires in COVID-19. The germline CDR1 and CDR2 sequences are MGHRA and YSYEKL. This CDR3 spans 15 amino acids. V was cut by 0 bases and J by 2 bases, with 7 bases left in between. In the original processing: Scientists estimated how many nucleated cells there were by amplifying reference gene primers. TCRdb's copy holds only in-frame clones and misses some; the assay was immunoSEQ multiplex PCR. The DNA gave D and trimming, while V, J and clone size come from that table. The table includes a few hundred thousand clones, more than 65% detected once.

What was sequenced was peripheral blood. The TCR sequence derives from a middle-aged man who had recovered from COVID-19. The chain employs TRBV4-1 and TRBJ2-2; D gene uncertain. The CDR3 sequence: CASSQEGSNTGELFF. In nucleotides, the CDR3 is TGCGCCAGCAGCCAAGAGGGCAGTAACACCGGGGAGCTGTTTTTT.